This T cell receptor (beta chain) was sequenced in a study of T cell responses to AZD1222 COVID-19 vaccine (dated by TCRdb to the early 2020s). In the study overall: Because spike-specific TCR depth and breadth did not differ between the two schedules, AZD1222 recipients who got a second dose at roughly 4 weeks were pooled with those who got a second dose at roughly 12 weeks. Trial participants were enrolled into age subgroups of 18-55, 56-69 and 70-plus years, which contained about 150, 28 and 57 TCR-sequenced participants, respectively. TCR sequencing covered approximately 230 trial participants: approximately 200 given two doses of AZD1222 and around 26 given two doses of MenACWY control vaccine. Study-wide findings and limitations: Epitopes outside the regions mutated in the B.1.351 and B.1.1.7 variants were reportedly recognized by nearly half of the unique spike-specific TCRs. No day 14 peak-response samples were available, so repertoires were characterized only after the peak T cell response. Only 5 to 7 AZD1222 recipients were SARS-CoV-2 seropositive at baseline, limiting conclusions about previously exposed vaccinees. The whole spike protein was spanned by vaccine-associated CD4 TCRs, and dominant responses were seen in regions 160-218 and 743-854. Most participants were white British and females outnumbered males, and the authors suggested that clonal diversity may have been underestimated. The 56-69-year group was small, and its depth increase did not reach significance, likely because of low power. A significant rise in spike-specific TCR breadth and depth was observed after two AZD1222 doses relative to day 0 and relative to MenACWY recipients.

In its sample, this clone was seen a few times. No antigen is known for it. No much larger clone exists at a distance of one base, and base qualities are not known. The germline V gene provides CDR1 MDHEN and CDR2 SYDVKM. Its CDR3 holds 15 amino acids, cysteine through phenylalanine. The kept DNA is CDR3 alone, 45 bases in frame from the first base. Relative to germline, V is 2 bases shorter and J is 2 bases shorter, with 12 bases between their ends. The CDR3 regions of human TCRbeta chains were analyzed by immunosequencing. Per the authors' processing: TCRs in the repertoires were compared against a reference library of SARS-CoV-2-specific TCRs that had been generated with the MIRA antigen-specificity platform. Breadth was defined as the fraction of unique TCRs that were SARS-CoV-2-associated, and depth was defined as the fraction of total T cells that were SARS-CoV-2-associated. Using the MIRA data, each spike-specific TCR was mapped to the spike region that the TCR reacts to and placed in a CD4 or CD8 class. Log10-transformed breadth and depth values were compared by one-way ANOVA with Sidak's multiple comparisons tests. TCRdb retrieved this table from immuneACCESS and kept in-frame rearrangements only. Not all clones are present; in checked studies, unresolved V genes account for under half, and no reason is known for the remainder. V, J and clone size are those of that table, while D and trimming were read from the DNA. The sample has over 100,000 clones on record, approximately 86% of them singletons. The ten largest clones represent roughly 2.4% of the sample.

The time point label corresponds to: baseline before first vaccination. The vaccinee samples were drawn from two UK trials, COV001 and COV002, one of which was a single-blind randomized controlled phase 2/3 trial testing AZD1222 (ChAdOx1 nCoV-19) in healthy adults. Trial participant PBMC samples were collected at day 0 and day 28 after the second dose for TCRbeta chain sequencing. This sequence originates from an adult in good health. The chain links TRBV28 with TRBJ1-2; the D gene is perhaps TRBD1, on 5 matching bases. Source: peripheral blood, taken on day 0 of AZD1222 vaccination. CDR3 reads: CASSLGGHQNYGYTF. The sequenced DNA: TGTGCCAGCAGTTTAGGAGGACACCAAAACTATGGCTACACCTTC.